This TCR beta chain was documented in a study of post-analysis software for immune sequencing data. A word on this clonotype: Its target is not known.

Notes on the study in general: Multiple sclerosis patients showed significantly lower normalized Chao1 diversity than controls did. TRBV5-6, TRBV5-1 and TRBV20-1 were among several TRBV segments more frequent in patients than controls.

The TCR beta cDNA libraries carried unique molecular identifiers. MiXCR was run by TCRdb on the PCR reads, yielding one entry per CDR3 protein. Found here are roughly 870,000 distinct CDR3 sequences, roughly 50% of them singletons; the top ten hold over 4%. The CDR3 is 13 amino acids. J was trimmed by 3 bases and V by 6 bases; bases with no gene match: 2. The source of this sequence is a girl aged 5-17 years with multiple sclerosis. The chain carries TRBV12-3 or TRBV12-4 and TRBJ1-5, with 7 bases identical to TRBD1. The specimen sequenced was blood. CDR3 amino acids: CASRGTVNQPQHF. In DNA form, the CDR3 reads TGTGCCAGCAGGGGGACAGTCAATCAGCCCCAGCATTTT.